This record covers a single TCR beta chain. Antigen unknown. Extraction and reverse transcription of RNA yielded cDNA as the sequencing template. The protocol was immunoSEQ multiplex PCR, while the TCRdb copy is restricted to in-frame clones and leaves out a portion. The table includes over 100,000 clones, roughly 50% detected once. This entry comes from a study of CD8+ T cells in alopecia areata. Whole-study results and caveats: Many expanded lesional clones persisted in scalp and blood during tofacitinib treatment. Patients showed less clear TCR sequence sharing than mice, possibly partly because of HLA diversity.

Treatment specified: oral pan-JAK inhibitor, 5-10 mg twice daily. Germline trimming cut 3 bases from V and 6 bases from J; bases unmatched to any gene: 4. This CDR3 has 14 residues. From germline, CDR1 is PRHDT and CDR2 FYEKMQ (reference sequence). The J gene is TRBJ2-1, the V gene TRBV13; 8 nucleotides agree with TRBD2. The specimen comprised CD8+ T cells sorted from blood, sampled at week 24, from a patient treated with tofacitinib. This receptor was obtained from a human donor with alopecia areata. CDR3: CASSFNGGANEQFF. CDR3 nucleotide sequence: TGTGCCAGCAGCTTCAACGGGGGGGCCAATGAGCAGTTCTTC. Full variable domain (remainder filled in from reference TRBV13 and TRBJ2-1): AAGVIQSPRHLIKEKRETATLKCYPIPRHDTVYWYQQGPGQDPQFLISFYEKMQSDKGSIPDRFSAQQFSDYHSELNMSSLELGDSALYFCASSFNGGANEQFFGPGTRLTVL.